This T cell receptor (beta chain) was recorded in a study of blood T cell repertoires in COVID-19. As for the study in general: Spain, Italy and the United States supplied samples that represented acute and convalescent COVID-19. The analysed material was cDNA or gDNA that came from T cells, B-cell-depleted T cells, or PBMCs.

Original data processing: Amplification with reference gene primers provided the estimates of nucleated cell counts. TCRdb's copy holds only in-frame clones and misses some; the assay was immunoSEQ multiplex PCR. That table supplies the V and J calls and clone size; D and trimming were determined from the DNA. The repertoire consists of about 82,000 clones, with 75% to 85% occurring once and the leading ten covering 12%. This clonotype originated in a woman aged 40 to 49 with active or convalescent COVID-19. The sequenced sample was peripheral blood.

CDR3 sequence reads: CASSLSWGPGSEQYF. In DNA form, the CDR3 reads TGTGCCAGCAGTTTATCGTGGGGGCCGGGGAGCGAGCAGTACTTC. The J gene is TRBJ2-7, the V gene TRBV27; D may be TRBD1 (6 bases). Trimming left V 0 bases short and J 6 bases short, with 15 bases between. The CDR3 extends over 15 amino acids. CDR1 and CDR2 (germline): MNHEY, SMNVEV (reference sequence).